This TCR beta chain was identified in a study of CD8+ T cells in alopecia areata. The overall study: Twice a day, 5 to 10 mg of oral tofacitinib was administered to treated patients.

Noted treatment: oral pan-JAK inhibitor, 5-10 mg twice daily. Peripheral blood samples and lesional scalp punch biopsies were obtained from alopecia areata patients. Sorting separated CD4+ and CD8+ T cells out of PBMCs. This CDR3 has 16 residues. V dropped 11 bases and J dropped 2 bases, with 19 bases sitting between them. The germline V gene encodes CDR1 LNHDA and CDR2 SQIVND (reference sequence). Points from the study as a whole: Among the 100 top clones, expanded CD8+ clones, like scalp clonality, were significantly decreased by tofacitinib.

Extracted from the samples, RNA was reverse transcribed into cDNA to serve as the sequencing template. Clones were read by immunoSEQ multiplex PCR, and TCRdb kept only the in-frame ones, dropping some. The data contain roughly 230,000 clones, roughly 44% of them seen just once; the ten biggest clones take up around 2.5%. Points on this clone: Its target is not known.

This TCR was recovered from a human donor with alopecia areata. The chain employs TRBV19 and TRBJ2-6, with D perhaps matching TRBD1 (7 bases). The sample consisted of CD4+ T cells sorted from blood, taken at approximately week 39, from a patient treated with tofacitinib. The CDR3 is CAPGGFDRAGANVLTF. In DNA, the CDR3 is TGTGCCCCTGGGGGGTTCGACAGGGCTGGGGCCAACGTCCTGACTTTC. Variable domain in full (rest from reference TRBV19 and TRBJ2-6): DGGITQSPKYLFRKEGQNVTLSCEQNLNHDAMYWYRQDPGQGLRLIYYSQIVNDFQKGDIAEGYSVSREKKESFPLTVTSAQKNPTAFYLCAPGGFDRAGANVLTFGAGSRLTVL.